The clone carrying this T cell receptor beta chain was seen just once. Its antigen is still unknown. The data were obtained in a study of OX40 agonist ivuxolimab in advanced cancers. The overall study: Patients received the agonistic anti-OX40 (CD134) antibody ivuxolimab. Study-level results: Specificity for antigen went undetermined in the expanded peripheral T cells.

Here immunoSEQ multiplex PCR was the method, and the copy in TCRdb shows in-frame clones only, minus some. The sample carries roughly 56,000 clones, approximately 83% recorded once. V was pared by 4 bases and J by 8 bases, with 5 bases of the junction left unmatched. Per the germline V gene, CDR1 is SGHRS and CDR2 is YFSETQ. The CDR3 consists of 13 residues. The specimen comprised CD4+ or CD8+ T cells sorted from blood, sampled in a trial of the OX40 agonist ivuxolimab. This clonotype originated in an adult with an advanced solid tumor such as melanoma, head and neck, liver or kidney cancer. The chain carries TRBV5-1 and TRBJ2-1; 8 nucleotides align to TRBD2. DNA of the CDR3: TGCGCCAGCAGCCCCGGGGGGGGAGATGAGCAGTTCTTC. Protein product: CASSPGGGDEQFF.